This T cell receptor beta chain is from a study of blood T cell repertoires in COVID-19. Study at large: The United States, Italy and Spain provided the acute and convalescent COVID-19 samples. PBMCs, B-cell-depleted T cells, or T cells were the source of the cDNA or gDNA that made up the material.

Trimming removed 0 bases from V and 9 bases from J; junction bases left unmatched: 4. CDR3 length equals 16 residues. Germline assignment: CDR1 KGHSH and CDR2 LQKENI. The authors' processing: Reference gene primer amplification yielded estimated nucleated cell counts. Generated by immunoSEQ multiplex PCR, the TCRdb table keeps only in-frame clones and is missing some. That table furnishes V, J and clone size, whereas the DNA furnished D and trimming. Altogether 150,000 to 200,000 clones are present, roughly 85% being singletons, with the ten largest covering 3% to 3.5%. The chain links TRBV18 to TRBJ1-6; 11 nucleotides agree with TRBD1. Sequenced sample: peripheral blood. This sequence was found in a human donor with acute or convalescent COVID-19. The donor label of this sample is uncertain. DNA of the CDR3: TGTGCCAGCTCACCACCGGACAGGGGGCAATTTTCACCCCTCCACTTT. This sequence encodes CASSPPDRGQFSPLHF.